These 10 T cell receptor beta chains were all obtained from the same sample, sequenced in a study of radiotherapy plus CTLA-4 blockade in lung cancer. Sequencing was performed with immunoSEQ multiplex PCR; in TCRdb, only in-frame clones are kept and a portion is missing. Of some 70,000 clones listed, 65% to 80% are singletons. The specimen comprised peripheral blood, sampled from a patient treated with radiotherapy plus ipilimumab. The origin of the receptors is a human donor with non-small cell lung cancer who had a complete response to radiotherapy plus ipilimumab.

The V gene is TRBV7-2, the J gene TRBJ2-1; TRBD1 matches 9 bases. This CDR3 is built from 14 residues. The V and J ends lost 4 bases and 7 bases, in that order; junction bases with no gene match: 5. Per germline, CDR1 SGHTA and CDR2 FQGNSA. CDR3 sequence: CASSSSDRGNEQFF. As DNA, the CDR3 is TGTGCCAGCAGCTCCTCGGACAGGGGAAATGAGCAGTTCTTC. Drawing the rest from reference TRBV7-2 and TRBJ2-1, the complete variable domain is GAGVSQSPSNKVTEKGKDVELRCDPISGHTALYWYRQSLGQGLEFLIYFQGNSAPDKSGLPSDRFSAERTGGSVSTLTIQRTQQEDSAVYLCASSSSDRGNEQFFGPGTRLTVL.

The genes are TRBV19 and TRBJ2-6, with 7 bases matching TRBD1. V lost 4 bases and J lost 2; bases outside the gene matches: 2. Germline CDR1 LNHDA, CDR2 SQIVND (reference sequence). There are 15 residues in the CDR3. CDR3: CASSTTGAGANVLTF. Written as DNA, the CDR3 is TGTGCCAGTAGTACAACAGGGGCTGGGGCCAACGTCCTGACTTTC.

The V call is TRBV7-8, the J call TRBJ2-5, with D perhaps TRBD2 (6 bases). This CDR3 has 14 residues. Per germline, CDR1 SGHVS and CDR2 FQNEAQ. V was trimmed by 5 bases and J by 2 bases, leaving 12 bases between them. DNA of the CDR3: TGTGCCAGCAGCCTCCTAGCGACTCAAGAGACCCAGTACTTC. It yields the protein CASSLLATQETQYF.

The chain joins TRBV9 to TRBJ1-2, with 8 positions matching TRBD1. The germline CDR1 and CDR2 sequences are SGDLS and YYNGEE. The CDR3 has 14 amino acids. V shed 3 bases, J shed 4 bases, and the junction held 5 bases outside the gene matches. The CDR3 reads CASSATGVGYGYTF. The CDR3, as DNA: TGTGCCAGCAGCGCGACAGGGGTAGGCTATGGCTACACCTTC.

The chain has TRBV25-1 and TRBJ1-5, with a possible D match to TRBD1 (5 bases). V was clipped by 1 base and J by 0 bases, with 7 bases between them. CDR1 is MGHDK, CDR2 SYGVNS, per germline. The CDR3 is 15 residues long. The CDR3 nucleotides are TGTGCCAGCAGTGAATGGGGCGATAGCAATCAGCCCCAGCATTTT. Its protein is CASSEWGDSNQPQHF.

This chain joins TRBV7-9 and TRBJ2-2, with 7 bases matching TRBD2. CDR3 length equals 14 residues. V lost 5 bases to trimming and J lost 4 bases; unmatched junction nucleotides: 4. CDR1 is SEHNR and CDR2 is FQNEAQ in the germline V gene (reference sequence). The CDR3 sequence: CASSTTGGTGELFF. In DNA form, the CDR3 reads TGTGCCAGCAGCACGACGGGGGGCACCGGGGAGCTGTTTTTT.

This clone was counted a few times. The J gene is TRBJ2-3, the V gene TRBV6-1; D not resolved. V lost 4 bases and J lost 1, with 12 bases in between. The CDR3 length is 15 residues. The germline V gene has CDR1 MNHNS and CDR2 SASEGT. CDR3 in DNA: TGTGCCAGCAGTGTTCCACTTGTGCGCACAGATACGCAGTATTTT. Translated: CASSVPLVRTDTQYF.

In nucleotides, the CDR3 is TGTGCCAGCAGCAAATTCAGGCGGGAGGGTTATAATGAGCAGTTCTTC. This sequence encodes CASSKFRREGYNEQFF. This chain joins TRBV21-1 and TRBJ2-1; the tabulated D call, TRBD2, remains unverified against the DNA. TRBV21-1 corresponds to a pseudogene. The CDR3 loop spans 16 amino acids.

The genes are TRBV30 and TRBJ1-2, with D perhaps matching TRBD1 (5 bases). The CDR3 is 12 residues long. From germline, CDR1 is GTSNPN and CDR2 SVGIG (reference sequence). Deletions cut 4 bases from V and 8 bases from J, with 14 bases between. The CDR3 DNA reads TGTGCCTGGACTTCGGGGGTAGGCGGCTACACCTTC. Translation: CAWTSGVGGYTF.

The sample holds a few counts of this clone. The genes are TRBV10-1 and TRBJ2-7, with 7 bases lining up with TRBD1. The CDR3 has 12 residues. Looked up from germline, CDR1 is WNHNN and CDR2 is SYGVQD (reference sequence). V was clipped by 5 bases and J by 4 bases; unmatched bases: 2. CDR3 protein: CASSPDRYEQYF. CDR3 nucleotide sequence: TGCGCCAGCAGTCCGGACAGGTACGAGCAGTACTTC.